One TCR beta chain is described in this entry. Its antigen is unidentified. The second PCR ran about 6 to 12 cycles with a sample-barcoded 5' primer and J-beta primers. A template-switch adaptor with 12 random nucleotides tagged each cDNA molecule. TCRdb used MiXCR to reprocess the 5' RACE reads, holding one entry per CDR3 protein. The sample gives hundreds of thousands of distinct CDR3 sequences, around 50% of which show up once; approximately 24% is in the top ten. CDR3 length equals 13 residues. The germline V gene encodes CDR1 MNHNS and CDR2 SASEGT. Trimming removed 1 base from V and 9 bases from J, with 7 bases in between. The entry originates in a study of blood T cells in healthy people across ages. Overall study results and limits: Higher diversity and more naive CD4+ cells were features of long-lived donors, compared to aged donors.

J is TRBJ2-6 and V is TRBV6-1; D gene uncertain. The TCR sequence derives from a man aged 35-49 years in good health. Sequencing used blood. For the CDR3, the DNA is TGTGCCAGCAGTGAAGGCCGTGGCAACGTCCTGACTTTC. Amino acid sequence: CASSEGRGNVLTF.